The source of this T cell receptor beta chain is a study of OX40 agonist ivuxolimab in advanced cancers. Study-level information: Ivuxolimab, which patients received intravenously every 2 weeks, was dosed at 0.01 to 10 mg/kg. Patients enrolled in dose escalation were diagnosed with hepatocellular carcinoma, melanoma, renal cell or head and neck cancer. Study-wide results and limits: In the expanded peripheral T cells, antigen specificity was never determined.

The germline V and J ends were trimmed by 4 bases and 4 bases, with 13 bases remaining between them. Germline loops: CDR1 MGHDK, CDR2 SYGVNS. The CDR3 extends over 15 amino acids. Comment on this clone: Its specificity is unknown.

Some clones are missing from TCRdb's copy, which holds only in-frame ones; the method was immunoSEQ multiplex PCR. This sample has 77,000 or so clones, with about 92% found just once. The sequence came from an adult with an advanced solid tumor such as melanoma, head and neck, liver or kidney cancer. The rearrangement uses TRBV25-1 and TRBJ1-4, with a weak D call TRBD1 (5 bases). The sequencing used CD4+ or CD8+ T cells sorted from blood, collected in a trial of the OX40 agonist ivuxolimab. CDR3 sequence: CASSGLLGGNEKLFF. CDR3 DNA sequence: TGTGCCAGCAGTGGGTTACTCGGGGGTAATGAAAAACTGTTTTTT. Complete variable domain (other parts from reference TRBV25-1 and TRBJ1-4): EADIYQTPRYLVIGTGKKITLECSQTMGHDKMYWYQQDPGMELHLIHYSYGVNSTEKGDLSSESTVSRIRTEHFPLTLESARPSHTSQYLCASSGLLGGNEKLFFGSGTQLSVL.